These T cell receptor beta chains were read from a single sample in a study of OX40 agonist ivuxolimab in advanced cancers. This table comes from immunoSEQ multiplex PCR, and its TCRdb copy is limited to in-frame clones, with some not included. The table shows 71,000 or so clones, with more than 85% occurring only once. The sequenced sample was CD4+ or CD8+ T cells sorted from blood, obtained in a trial of the OX40 agonist ivuxolimab. These receptors originate from an adult with an advanced solid tumor such as melanoma, head and neck, liver or kidney cancer. The CDR3 runs from the conserved cysteine through the conserved F or W. D genes are given only for firm matches. Part of the rows lack a size; the others show once, few, many or a class for expanded clones.

>TRBV18|once|TRBJ1-5|.
TGTGCCAGCTCACGCCTTGTAGGCGATAGCAATCAGCCCCAGCATTTT
CASSRLVGDSNQPQHF
>TRBV7-9|.|TRBJ1-1|TRBD1
TGTGCCAGCAGCACGTCCAGGGGGCTGAACACTGAAGCTTTCTTT
CASSTSRGLNTEAFF
>TRBV14|.|TRBJ2-5|.
TGTGCCAGCAGCCAGTTCATTACAGGGTCAGGAGAGACCCAGTACTTC
CASSQFITGSGETQYF
>TRBV4-1|.|TRBJ2-7|TRBD2
TGCGCCAGCAGCCAAATACTCCGGAGGCGGGGGGGTTACGAGCAGTACTTC
CASSQILRRRGGYEQYF
>TRBV6-1|.|TRBJ2-1|TRBD2
TGTGCCAGCAGCGGAAGGGCTAGCGGGAGGAATGAGCAGTTCTTC
CASSGRASGRNEQFF
>TRBV19|.|TRBJ1-3|.
TGTGCCAGTAGTAACCCCGGGACTGCCTCTGGAAACACCATATATTTT
CASSNPGTASGNTIYF
>TRBV7-2|.|TRBJ2-7|TRBD2
TGTGCCAGCAGCTTAGCGGGAGGGCTATACGAGCAGTACTTC
CASSLAGGLYEQYF
>TRBV6-1|.|TRBJ1-5|.
TGTGCCAGCAGCCCTACAGATCAGCCCCAGCATTTT
CASSPTDQPQHF
>TRBV7-3|.|TRBJ2-3|TRBD2
TGTGCCAGCAGCACCGGGACTAGCGGGAGCACAGATACGCAGTATTTT
CASSTGTSGSTDTQYF
>TRBV6-6|.|TRBJ1-4|.
TGTGCCAGCAGCGCTCGACAGAATGAAAAACTGTTTTTT
CASSARQNEKLFF
>TRBV30|few|TRBJ1-5|TRBD1
TGTGCCTGGACAGGAGGGGGCGCAGGACAGCCCCAGCATTTT
CAWTGGGAGQPQHF
>TRBV5-4|.|TRBJ2-5|TRBD2
TGTGCCAGCAGCTTGGGGAGCGGGGGAGAGACCCAGTACTTC
CASSLGSGGETQYF
>TRBV7-9|.|TRBJ2-3|TRBD2
TGTGCCAGCAGCTCAGCGGGAGTAACAGATACGCAGTATTTT
CASSSAGVTDTQYF
>TRBV7-6|.|TRBJ2-1|.
TGTGCCAGCAGCTTAGACGTTGAATACTACAATGAGCAGTTCTTC
CASSLDVEYYNEQFF
>TRBV4-3|few|TRBJ2-2|.
TGCGCCAGCAGCCAAGAACCCACAGGAACCGGGGAGCTGTTTTTT
CASSQEPTGTGELFF
>TRBV5-1|few|TRBJ1-1|.
TGCGCCAGCAGCTTGGGTTTTAGTGAAGCTTTCTTT
CASSLGFSEAFF
>TRBV2|.|TRBJ2-1|TRBD2
TGTGCCAGCAGTGAGCAGGGACTAGAATCGAATGAGCAGTTCTTC
CASSEQGLESNEQFF
>TRBV29-1|.|TRBJ1-2|TRBD1
TGCAGCGTTGACGGGAGGGACAGCTATGGCTACACCTTC
CSVDGRDSYGYTF
>TRBV30|.|TRBJ1-5|.
TGTGCCTGGAGTAGCAGGGGTCAGCCCCAGCATTTT
CAWSSRGQPQHF
>TRBV18|.|TRBJ2-7|TRBD1
TGTGCCAGCTCACCCAAGGGGACAGCCGACTCCTACGAGCAGTACTTC
CASSPKGTADSYEQYF
>TRBV29-1|once|TRBJ2-3|TRBD1
TGCAGCGTTGATCTAGGACAGGGCACAGATACGCAGTATTTT
CSVDLGQGTDTQYF
>TRBV19|.|TRBJ1-5|.
TGTGCCAGTAGTTTCACGAATCAGCCCCAGCATTTT
CASSFTNQPQHF
>TRBV19|.|TRBJ1-5|.
TGTGCCAGTAGTATAGCAGGGGTCGGGGGCAATCAGCCCCAGCATTTT
CASSIAGVGGNQPQHF
>TRBV7-6|.|TRBJ2-5|TRBD2
TGTGCCAGCAGCATAGGACTAGCGGGAGTTTCAGAGACCCAGTACTTC
CASSIGLAGVSETQYF
>TRBV19|.|TRBJ1-1|TRBD1
TGTGCCAGTAGTCTAACAGGGGTTACTGAAGCTTTCTTT
CASSLTGVTEAFF
>TRBV27|.|TRBJ1-2|.
TGTGCCAGCAGCTCCCTTACAGTATCGGACTATGGCTACACCTTC
CASSSLTVSDYGYTF
>TRBV28|.|TRBJ1-5|.
TGTGCCAGCAGTTTCCCCACCTTTCGGCTAAAAAATCAGCCCCAGCATTTT
CASSFPTFRLKNQPQHF
>TRBV7-2|.|TRBJ2-3|TRBD2
TGTGCCAGCAGCCCGAGACTAGCGGGAGCGGCAGATACGCAGTATTTT
CASSPRLAGAADTQYF
>TRBV7-2|.|TRBJ2-1|.
TGTGCCAGCAGCTCCCCACTAGTCCTAGATGAGCAGTTCTTC
CASSSPLVLDEQFF
>TRBV10-3|once|TRBJ1-5|.
TGTGCCATCAGCCCAGACATACGCAATCAGCCCCAGCATTTT
CAISPDIRNQPQHF
>TRBV6-1|.|TRBJ1-5|TRBD1
TGTGCCAGCAGAATGGGGACAGCTAGCAATCAGCCCCAGCATTTT
CASRMGTASNQPQHF
>TRBV4-1|.|TRBJ2-7|TRBD1
TGCGCCAGCAGCCCGGGACAGGGGTCCGAGCAGTACTTC
CASSPGQGSEQYF
>TRBV5-4|.|TRBJ2-7|TRBD2
TGTGCCAGCAGCTTGAATAGCGGGGCCCCCTGGGGGGAGCAGTACTTC
CASSLNSGAPWGEQYF
>TRBV4-2|.|TRBJ1-2|.
TGTGCCAGCAGCCACATAGACAGCCGCCAAGGCTACACCTTC
CASSHIDSRQGYTF
>TRBV7-8|.|TRBJ2-7|.
TGTGCCAGCAGCTTAGGGGTTCCCTCCTACGAGCAGTACTTC
CASSLGVPSYEQYF
>TRBV5-6|.|TRBJ1-1|TRBD1
TGTGCCAGCAGCCCCCGGGACAGGGATTCCACTGAAGCTTTCTTT
CASSPRDRDSTEAFF
>TRBV7-3|.|TRBJ2-3|TRBD2
TGTGCCAGCAGCCCCGCCGGACGGCGGGGGGATACGCAGTATTTT
CASSPAGRRGDTQYF
>TRBV9|.|TRBJ1-6|.
TGTGCCAGCAGCTCGGGGTCTCACTCCTATAATTCACCCCTCCACTTT
CASSSGSHSYNSPLHF
>TRBV28|.|TRBJ2-3|TRBD2
TGTGCCAGCAGTTTATCCGGACTAGACCAAGATACGCAGTATTTT
CASSLSGLDQDTQYF
>TRBV28|.|TRBJ2-7|TRBD2
TGTGCCAGCAGTTTACAGACTAGCGGGAGGAAAGAGCAGTACTTC
CASSLQTSGRKEQYF
>TRBV7-9|.|TRBJ1-5|.
TGTGCCAGCAGCTTGCAAGGTAGCAATCAGCCCCAGCATTTT
CASSLQGSNQPQHF
>TRBV4-1|medium-sized|TRBJ1-2|.
TGCGCCAGCAGCCAAGCGAAACTGAGTGGGTGGTACTATGGCTACACCTTC
CASSQAKLSGWYYGYTF
>TRBV11-2|.|TRBJ2-3|.
TGTGCCAGCAGCTTAGCCGGGAGCACAGATACGCAGTATTTT
CASSLAGSTDTQYF
>TRBV6-5|.|TRBJ1-2|.
TGTGCCAGCAGTTACTCAGGACACTCTAACTATGGCTACACCTTC
CASSYSGHSNYGYTF
>TRBV28|.|TRBJ1-5|TRBD1
TGTGCCAGCAGTCGATCTACAGGGGTCGGTCAGCCCCAGCATTTT
CASSRSTGVGQPQHF
>TRBV11-2|.|TRBJ2-3|.
TGTGCCAGCAGCGTCACGGACGCAGATACGCAGTATTTT
CASSVTDADTQYF
>TRBV6-1|.|TRBJ2-4|TRBD1
TGTGCCAGCAGTTATTGGACAGGGTATTGGACGTACTTC
CASSYWTGYWTYF
>TRBV7-3|few|TRBJ2-2|.
TGTGCCAGCAGCTTAAACCCCGCGAACACCGGGGAGCTGTTTTTT
CASSLNPANTGELFF
>TRBV5-1|.|TRBJ2-3|TRBD2
TGCGCCAGCAGCCCGGGACTAGCGGATTTTAGCACAGATACGCAGTATTTT
CASSPGLADFSTDTQYF
>TRBV7-2|few|TRBJ2-7|.
TGTGCCAGCAGCTTCGTTCGACAGGACTACGAGCAGTACTTC
CASSFVRQDYEQYF
>TRBV4-3|.|TRBJ2-1|TRBD2
TGCGCCAGCAGCCAGTTTAGCGGGAGGGACAATGAGCAGTTCTTC
CASSQFSGRDNEQFF
>TRBV18|few|TRBJ1-2|.
TGTGCCAGCTCACCAACGGGCCAATCAAACTATGGCTACACCTTC
CASSPTGQSNYGYTF